This TCR beta chain was recorded in a study of T cell responses to AZD1222 COVID-19 vaccine. Whole-study results and caveats: Distributed over spike, vaccine-associated CD4 TCRs predominated at 160-218 and 743-854. Clonal diversity was possibly underestimated, and the donors were mostly white British, with more females. An increase in Spike-specific TCR breadth and depth was observed after two AZD1222 doses.

Sequencing used immunoSEQ multiplex PCR; TCRdb keeps in-frame clones, though not all of them. The table records 200,000 or so clones, 80% to 90% of them present only once. This CDR3 is 14 amino acids long. Between the trimmed V and J ends, which lost 4 bases and 5 bases, there was a span of 17 bases. Germline V gives CDR1 GTSNPN, CDR2 SVGIG (reference sequence). In regard to this clone: Its antigen is undetermined.

The sample here was peripheral blood, taken on day 0 of MenACWY control vaccination. The chain links TRBV30 to TRBJ1-1; D is undetermined. This sequence originates from an adult in good health. Here the CDR3 reads CAWTHYGVETEAFF. Written as DNA, the CDR3 is TGTGCCTGGACTCATTACGGGGTGGAGACTGAAGCTTTCTTT.